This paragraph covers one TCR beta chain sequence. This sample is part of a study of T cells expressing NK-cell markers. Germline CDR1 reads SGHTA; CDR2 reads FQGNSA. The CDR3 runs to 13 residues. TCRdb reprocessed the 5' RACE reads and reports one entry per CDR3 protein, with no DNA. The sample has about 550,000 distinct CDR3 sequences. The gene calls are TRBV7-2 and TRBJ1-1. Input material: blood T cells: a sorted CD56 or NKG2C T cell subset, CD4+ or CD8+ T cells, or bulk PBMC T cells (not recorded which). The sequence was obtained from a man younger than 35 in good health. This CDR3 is CASTVLVVTEAFF.